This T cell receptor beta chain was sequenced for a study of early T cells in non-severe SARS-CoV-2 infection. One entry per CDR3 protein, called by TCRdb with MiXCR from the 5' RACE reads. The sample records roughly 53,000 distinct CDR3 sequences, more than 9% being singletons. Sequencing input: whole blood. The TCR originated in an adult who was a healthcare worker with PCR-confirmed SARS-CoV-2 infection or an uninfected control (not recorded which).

The CDR3, as DNA: TGTGCCAGCAGTAATAGACCCTCCTACGAGCAGTACTTC. This encodes CASSNRPSYEQYF. The chain couples TRBV11-2 to TRBJ2-7; no reliable D call. Trimming shortened V by 6 bases and J by 0 bases, and 9 bases separated the two germline ends. The germline CDR1 and CDR2 sequences are SGHAT and FQNNGV. CDR3 length equals 13 residues.